The 10 T cell receptor beta chains reported below all come from one sample, sequenced in a study of T cell responses to AZD1222 COVID-19 vaccine. Repertoires were generated with immunoSEQ multiplex PCR, while TCRdb's copy carries only in-frame clones and drops some. The table lists about 120,000 clones, 85% to 95% of them singletons, with under 3.5% in the top ten. Sequencing was performed on peripheral blood, taken on day 0 of AZD1222 vaccination. These receptor sequences come from an adult in good health.

This chain joins TRBV12-3 or TRBV12-4 and TRBJ1-4; no clear D gene. The CDR3 has 12 amino acids. V lost 5 bases and J 12 bases, leaving 13 bases between the germline ends. CDR3 sequence reads: CASSPGSGELFF. The CDR3, as DNA: TGTGCCAGCAGTCCGGGTTCCGGGGAACTGTTTTTT.

The rearrangement joins TRBV10-3 to TRBJ1-1; D remains unclear. The CDR3 covers 13 residues. Germline V gene sequence: CDR1 ENHRY, CDR2 SYGVKD. Trimming left V 3 bases short and J 0 bases short, with 5 bases between. This chain's CDR3 is CAISDLVNTEAFF. The CDR3 coding sequence is TGTGCCATCAGTGATCTGGTGAACACTGAAGCTTTCTTT.

The rearrangement joins TRBV24-1 to TRBJ2-3; D possibly corresponds to TRBD2 (6 bases). V lost 0 bases and J lost 4, with 13 bases in between. There are 16 residues in the CDR3. From germline, CDR1 is KGHDR and CDR2 SFDVKD. The CDR3: CATSDLGGGGPDTQYF. The CDR3 DNA reads as TGTGCCACCAGTGATTTGGGGGGAGGAGGGCCAGATACGCAGTATTTT.

The genes are TRBV7-8 and TRBJ2-7; the D call may be TRBD1 or TRBD2 (6 bases each). CDR3 length: 15 residues. From germline, CDR1 is SGHVS and CDR2 FQNEAQ. The V and J ends lost 4 bases and 2 bases respectively, with 15 bases between them. The CDR3 loop reads CASSSRGREPYEQYF. The CDR3 bases are TGTGCCAGCAGCTCCCGGGGGCGCGAACCCTACGAGCAGTACTTC.

The rearrangement links TRBV9 to TRBJ2-2; no clear D gene. Trimming took 0 bases from V and 7 from J, leaving 7 bases between them. This CDR3 is built from 13 residues. Looked up from germline, CDR1 is SGDLS and CDR2 is YYNGEE. The CDR3 reads CASSVARHGELFF. The DNA of the CDR3 is TGTGCCAGCAGCGTAGCCAGACACGGGGAGCTGTTTTTT.

This CDR3 is CAWSVGTASEAFF. CDR3 sequence (DNA): TGTGCCTGGAGTGTCGGGACAGCCTCTGAAGCTTTCTTT. The chain recombines TRBV30 with TRBJ1-1; 7 bases agree with TRBD1. Germline V gene lookup returns CDR1 GTSNPN and CDR2 SVGIG (reference sequence). J gave up 6 bases and V 0 bases, and 4 bases lay outside the gene matches. The CDR3 consists of 13 residues.

The chain has TRBV7-9 and TRBJ2-2, with TRBD1 identical over 7 bases. The germline V gene encodes CDR1 SEHNR and CDR2 FQNEAQ (reference sequence). The CDR3 runs 15 residues. V gave up 6 bases and J gave up 6 bases; unmatched junction bases: 10. In DNA form, the CDR3 reads TGTGCCAGCAGGGCCCGACAGGGCGAACCCGGGGAGCTGTTTTTT. Residues: CASRARQGEPGELFF. The variable domain in full, completed from reference TRBV7-9 and TRBJ2-2, reads DTGVSQNPRHKITKRGQNVTFRCDPISEHNRLYWYRQTLGQGPEFLTYFQNEAQLEKSRLLSDRFSAERPKGSFSTLEIQRTEQGDSAMYLCASRARQGEPGELFFGEGSRLTVL.

The rearrangement links TRBV11-2 to TRBJ2-1, with TRBD2 matching 9 bases. Per the germline V gene, CDR1 is SGHAT and CDR2 is FQNNGV. CDR3 length equals 14 residues. V trimming: 6 bases; J trimming: 8 bases; junction bases outside the gene matches: 8. CDR3 protein: CASSRREGRHEQFF. In DNA form, the CDR3 reads TGTGCCAGCAGTCGGCGGGAGGGCCGTCATGAGCAGTTCTTC.

This chain joins TRBV28 and TRBJ1-1; no firm D call. Per the germline V gene, CDR1 is MDHEN and CDR2 is SYDVKM. With 9 bases removed from V and 1 base from J, the gap between germline ends came to 12 bases. The CDR3 is 13 amino acids. The CDR3 DNA sequence: TGTGCCAGTCAAAAACACCCGAACACTGAAGCTTTCTTT. It codes for CASQKHPNTEAFF.

The chain carries TRBV5-8 and TRBJ2-5, with 15 bases aligning to TRBD2. J gave up 2 bases and V 4 bases, and 9 bases lay outside the gene matches. CDR1 is SGHTS, CDR2 YDEGEE, per germline. The CDR3 is 18 residues long. The CDR3 sequence: CASSGGLAGGWRQETQYF. The CDR3 DNA is TGTGCCAGCAGCGGGGGACTAGCGGGAGGTTGGCGACAAGAGACCCAGTACTTC.